The 13 T cell receptor beta chains listed next were all sequenced from one sample in a study of graft-versus-host responses after intestinal transplantation. Clones were sequenced by immunoSEQ multiplex PCR, and TCRdb holds only the in-frame ones, with some missing. Of over 65,000 clones listed, approximately 90% are singletons. This sample comprised PBMCs, obtained 98 days after intestinal transplantation. The receptors here all came from a human patient who received an intestinal transplant, so some T cells may come from the graft donor.

This chain joins TRBV9 and TRBJ2-1; 12 nucleotides align to TRBD2. Germline V gene lookup returns CDR1 SGDLS and CDR2 YYNGEE. The CDR3 spans 19 residues. V lost 0 bases, J lost 4 bases, and 11 bases stayed unmatched. The CDR3: CASSVEGGTSGYGYNEQFF. Here the CDR3 DNA reads TGTGCCAGCAGCGTAGAGGGGGGGACTAGCGGGTATGGATACAATGAGCAGTTCTTC.

In regard to this clone: At one end the junction does not follow the germline gene, possibly because of a read error. The CDR3 reads CASSLTPGRQNSPLHF. Written as DNA, the CDR3 is TGTGCCAGCAGCCTAACTCCGGGACGCCAAAATTCACCCCTCCACTTT. This chain joins TRBV4-1 and TRBJ1-6; D might be TRBD1 (5 bases). In germline, CDR1 is MGHRA, CDR2 YSYEKL. The CDR3 contains 16 residues.

V and J are TRBV29-1 and TRBJ2-7; D not certain. The V gene's germline CDR1 is SQVTM and CDR2 ANQGSEA. Trimming took off 4 bases at V and 3 bases at J, with 7 bases between the two ends. The CDR3 length is 11 residues. CDR3: CSVVGYYEQYF. The CDR3 DNA is TGCAGCGTTGTGGGGTACTACGAGCAGTACTTC.

The chain uses TRBV5-1 and TRBJ2-1; D not resolved. V was trimmed by 4 bases and J by 4 bases, leaving 3 bases between them. The CDR3 spans 11 residues. Germline CDR1 and CDR2: SGHRS and YFSETQ. For the CDR3, the DNA is TGCGCCAGCAGCGATTACAATGAGCAGTTCTTC. Translated, it gives CASSDYNEQFF.

This chain connects TRBV20-1 to TRBJ1-4, with D perhaps TRBD1 (5 bases). Deletions cut 6 bases from V and 8 bases from J, with 10 bases between. CDR3 size: 11 residues. Germline V lookup: CDR1 DFQATT, CDR2 SNEGSKA (reference sequence). CDR3 sequence: CSASRDEKLFF. In nucleotides, the CDR3 is TGCAGTGCCAGCCGGGACGAAAAACTGTTTTTT.

This chain joins TRBV7-2 and TRBJ2-5; 11 bases map to TRBD2. Germline V gene data show CDR1 as SGHTA and CDR2 as FQGNSA. Trimming at V came to 8 bases and at J to 5 bases, leaving 10 bases not matched to a gene. CDR3 size: 15 residues. The CDR3 spells CASAHSGGVTETQYF. DNA of the CDR3: TGTGCCAGCGCCCATAGCGGGGGGGTGACGGAGACCCAGTACTTC.

This chain uses TRBV5-1 with TRBJ1-3, with TRBD1 as a possible D gene (6 bases). Germline-derived CDR1 and CDR2 are SGHRS and YFSETQ. This CDR3 has 17 amino acids. Trimming left V 0 bases short and J 2 bases short, with 15 bases between. The CDR3 DNA reads as TGCGCCAGCAGCTTGGATGAGGCGGGGGCCACTGGAAACACCATATATTTT. Its protein product is CASSLDEAGATGNTIYF.

The chain combines TRBV6-5 with TRBJ1-5; tentative D call: TRBD1 (6 bases). The CDR3 is made up of 15 amino acids. V lost 5 bases, J lost 6 bases, and 17 bases lay in between. Per germline, CDR1 MNHEY and CDR2 SVGAGI. Written as DNA, the CDR3 is TGTGCCAGCAGTGGATTCGGCAGGGGCAGTCAGCCCCAGCATTTT. Translating it yields CASSGFGRGSQPQHF.

This rearrangement joins TRBV19 to TRBJ2-1; D is possibly TRBD2 (5 bases). Between the trimmed V and J ends, which lost 1 base and 9 bases, there was a span of 7 bases. The CDR3 runs 12 residues. Germline V gene lookup returns CDR1 LNHDA and CDR2 SQIVND (reference sequence). The DNA for the CDR3 is TGTGCCAGTAGTATAGTGGCGGGTGAGCAGTTCTTC. Encoded protein: CASSIVAGEQFF.

The chain couples TRBV5-4 to TRBJ2-7, with 16 bases matching TRBD2. V dropped 2 bases and J dropped 7; count of bases not matched to a gene: 3. The CDR3 loop spans 15 amino acids. Germline CDR1 is SGHNT and CDR2 is YYREEE (reference sequence). This CDR3 is CASSFGTSGREEQYF. The CDR3, as DNA: TGTGCCAGCAGCTTCGGGACTAGCGGGAGGGAGGAGCAGTACTTC. The whole variable domain, remainder taken from reference TRBV5-4 and TRBJ2-7, is ETGVTQSPTHLIKTRGQQVTLRCSSQSGHNTVSWYQQALGQGPQFIFQYYREEENGRGNFPPRFSGLQFPNYSSELNVNALELDDSALYLCASSFGTSGREEQYFGPGTRLTVT.

The chain joins TRBV2 to TRBJ2-5, with D maybe TRBD2 (5 bases). Germline V CDR1 and CDR2: SNHLY, FYNNEI. This CDR3 is built from 12 residues. Trimming removed 6 bases from V and 5 bases from J, with 10 bases in between. In DNA form, the CDR3 reads TGTGCCAGCAGGGAGAGGGTCGAGACCCAGTACTTC. Residues: CASRERVETQYF.

This clone was seen a few times. The rearrangement joins TRBV9 to TRBJ2-5, with 13 bases identical to TRBD2. CDR1 SGDLS and CDR2 YYNGEE come from the germline V gene. This CDR3 spans 14 amino acids. Trimming cost V 4 bases and J 9 bases; bases outside gene matches: 6. The CDR3 sequence: CASSLGTSGDPQYF. The CDR3 nucleotides read TGTGCCAGCAGCCTAGGGACTAGCGGGGATCCCCAGTACTTC.

CDR3 sequence reads: CASSLRERGLATQYF. The CDR3 region has the DNA TGTGCCAGCAGCTTAAGAGAGCGGGGGCTTGCGACCCAGTACTTC. The chain recombines TRBV11-2 with TRBJ2-5; 8 nucleotides align to TRBD2. Germline CDR1 and CDR2: SGHAT and FQNNGV. This CDR3 spans 15 amino acids. V was clipped by 2 bases and J by 7 bases; unmatched bases: 9.